The clone carrying this TCR beta chain was seen a handful of times. The antigen is unknown. These data originate in a study of T cells after yellow fever vaccination. About the study: Low-cell-number fractions underwent preparation using SMART-Seq v4 Ultra Low Input.

Germline CDR1 is SGHRS and CDR2 is YFSETQ. The CDR3 totals 17 residues. The V gene lost 4 bases and the J gene lost 5 bases, with 22 bases spanning the gap. Overall study results and limits: Clonotypes shared by both compartments, CD4 and CD8, made up a small share. The secondary T-cell response peaked on day 5, not day 15, but was weaker.

Template switching with 5'RACE generated the TCR cDNA and added a universal primer site and UMIs. One entry per CDR3 protein, called by TCRdb with MiXCR from the 5' RACE reads. Here the sample spans hundreds of thousands of distinct CDR3 sequences, 9.5% to 15% being singletons. J is TRBJ2-4 and V is TRBV5-1; possibly TRBD1 or TRBD2 for D (5 bases each). The sequence derives from a young man who received the YFV17D yellow fever vaccine. The sample in question was CD4+ T cells sorted from PBMCs, obtained 15 days after the yellow fever booster vaccination. The CDR3 spells CASSPRPTGTPQNIQYF. The CDR3 DNA reads TGCGCCAGCAGCCCGAGACCTACCGGGACCCCCCAAAACATTCAGTACTTC.